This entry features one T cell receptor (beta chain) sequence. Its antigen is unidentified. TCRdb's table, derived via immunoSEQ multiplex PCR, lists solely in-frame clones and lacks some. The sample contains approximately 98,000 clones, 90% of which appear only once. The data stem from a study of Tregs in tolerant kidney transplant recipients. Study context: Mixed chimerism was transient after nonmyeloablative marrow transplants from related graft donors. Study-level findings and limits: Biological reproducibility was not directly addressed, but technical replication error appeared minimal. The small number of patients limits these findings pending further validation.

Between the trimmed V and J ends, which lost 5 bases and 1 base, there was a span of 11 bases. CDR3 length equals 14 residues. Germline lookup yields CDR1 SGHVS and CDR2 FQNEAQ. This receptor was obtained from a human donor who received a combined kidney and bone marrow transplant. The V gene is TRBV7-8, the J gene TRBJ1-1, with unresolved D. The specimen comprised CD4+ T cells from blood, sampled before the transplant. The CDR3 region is CASSPGWQNTEAFF. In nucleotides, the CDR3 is TGTGCCAGCAGCCCGGGTTGGCAGAACACTGAAGCTTTCTTT.